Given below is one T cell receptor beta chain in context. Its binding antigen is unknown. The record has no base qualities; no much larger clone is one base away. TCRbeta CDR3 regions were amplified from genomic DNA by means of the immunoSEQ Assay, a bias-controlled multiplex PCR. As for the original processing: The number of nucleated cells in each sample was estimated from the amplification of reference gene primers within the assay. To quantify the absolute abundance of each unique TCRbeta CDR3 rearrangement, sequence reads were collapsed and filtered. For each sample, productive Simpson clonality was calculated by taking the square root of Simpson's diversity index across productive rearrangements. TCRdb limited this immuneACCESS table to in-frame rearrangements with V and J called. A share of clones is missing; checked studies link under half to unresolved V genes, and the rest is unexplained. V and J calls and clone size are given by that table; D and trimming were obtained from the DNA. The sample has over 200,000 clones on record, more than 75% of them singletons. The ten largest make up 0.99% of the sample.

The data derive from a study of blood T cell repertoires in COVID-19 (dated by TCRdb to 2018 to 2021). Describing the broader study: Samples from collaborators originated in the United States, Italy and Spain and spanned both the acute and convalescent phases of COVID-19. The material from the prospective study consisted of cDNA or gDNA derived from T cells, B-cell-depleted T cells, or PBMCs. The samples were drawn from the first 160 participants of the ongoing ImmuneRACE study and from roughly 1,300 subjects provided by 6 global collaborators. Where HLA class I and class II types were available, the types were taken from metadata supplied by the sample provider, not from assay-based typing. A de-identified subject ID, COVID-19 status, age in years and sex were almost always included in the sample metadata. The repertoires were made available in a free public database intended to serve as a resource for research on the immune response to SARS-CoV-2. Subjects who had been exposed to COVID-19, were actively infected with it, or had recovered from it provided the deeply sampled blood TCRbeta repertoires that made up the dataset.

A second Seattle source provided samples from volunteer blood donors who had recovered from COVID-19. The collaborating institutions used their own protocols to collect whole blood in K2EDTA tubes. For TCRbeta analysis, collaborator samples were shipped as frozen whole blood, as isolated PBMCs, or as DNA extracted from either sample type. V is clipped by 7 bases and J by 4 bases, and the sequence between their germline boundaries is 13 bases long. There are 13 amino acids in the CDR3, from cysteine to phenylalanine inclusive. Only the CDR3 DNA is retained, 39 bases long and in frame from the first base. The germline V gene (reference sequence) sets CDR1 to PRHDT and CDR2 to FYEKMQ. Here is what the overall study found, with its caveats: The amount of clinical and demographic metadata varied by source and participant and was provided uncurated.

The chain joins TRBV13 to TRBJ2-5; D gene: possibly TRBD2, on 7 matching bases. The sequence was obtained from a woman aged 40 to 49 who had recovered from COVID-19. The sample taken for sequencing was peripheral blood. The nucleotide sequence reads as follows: TGTGCCAGCAACCAGGGAGGGGGAGAGACCCAGTACTTC. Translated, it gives CASNQGGGETQYF. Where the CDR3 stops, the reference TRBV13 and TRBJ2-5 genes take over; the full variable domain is AAGVIQSPRHLIKEKRETATLKCYPIPRHDTVYWYQQGPGQDPQFLISFYEKMQSDKGSIPDRFSAQQFSDYHSELNMSSLELGDSALYFCASNQGGGETQYFGPGTRLLVL.